This T cell receptor beta chain came from a study of cytomegalovirus exposure and HLA in healthy donors. About the research overall: Of all 400 or so donors who were genotyped, roughly 81% belonged to the Caucasian-associated ancestry cluster.

Study-wide results and limits: The likely explanation for a cluster of highly shared sequence variants was sequencing artifact. Researchers had no immune exposure information except CMV serostatus available.

Per germline, CDR1 SGHRS and CDR2 YFSETQ. The CDR3 consists of 14 residues. Deletions cut 7 bases from V and 3 bases from J, with 14 bases between. In the PCR, 60 Vbeta and 13 Jbeta primers were used. Generated by immunoSEQ multiplex PCR, the TCRdb table keeps only in-frame clones and is missing some. The table records about 160,000 clones, 82% of them present only once. A remark on this clone: Its antigen remains unidentified.

V is TRBV5-1 and J is TRBJ2-4, with D perhaps matching TRBD1 (7 bases). The TCR was taken from a girl aged 2 to 10 in good health and CMV-seropositive. The sample taken for sequencing was PBMCs. The CDR3 DNA is TGCGCCAGCCCTCGACAGGGAGGCAAAAACATTCAGTACTTC. It is translated as CASPRQGGKNIQYF.